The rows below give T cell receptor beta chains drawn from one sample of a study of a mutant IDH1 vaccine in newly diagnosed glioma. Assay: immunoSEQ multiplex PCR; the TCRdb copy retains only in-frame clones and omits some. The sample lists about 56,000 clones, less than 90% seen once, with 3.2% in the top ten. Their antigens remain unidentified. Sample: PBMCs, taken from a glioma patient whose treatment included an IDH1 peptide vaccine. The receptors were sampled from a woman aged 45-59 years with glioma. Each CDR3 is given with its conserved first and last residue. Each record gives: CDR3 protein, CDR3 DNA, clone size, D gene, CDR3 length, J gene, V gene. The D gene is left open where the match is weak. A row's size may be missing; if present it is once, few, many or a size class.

CASSLINQPQHF | TGTGCCAGCAGTTTAATCAATCAGCCCCAGCATTTT | . | . | 12 | TRBJ1-5 | TRBV27
CASSSTGGPRSEQFF | TGTGCCAGCAGCTCGACGGGGGGGCCGCGCAGTGAGCAGTTCTTC | . | TRBD2 | 15 | TRBJ2-1 | TRBV7-9
CASSRRASGITDTQYF | TGTGCCAGCAGTCGGAGGGCTAGCGGGATTACAGATACGCAGTATTTT | . | TRBD2 | 16 | TRBJ2-3 | TRBV7-2
CASSPWGREGTDTQYF | TGTGCCAGCAGCCCGTGGGGGAGGGAAGGCACAGATACGCAGTATTTT | . | TRBD2 | 16 | TRBJ2-3 | TRBV7-9
CASSQAPTGRTEAFF | TGCGCCAGCAGCCAAGCCCCGACAGGGAGGACTGAAGCTTTCTTT | . | TRBD1 | 15 | TRBJ1-1 | TRBV4-3
CASSAGQGDTDTQYF | TGTGCCAGCAGTGCAGGGCAGGGGGACACAGATACGCAGTATTTT | once | TRBD1 | 15 | TRBJ2-3 | TRBV9
CASSSSGSGGLETQYF | TGTGCCAGCAGCTCTTCAGGGAGCGGGGGTCTAGAGACCCAGTACTTC | . | TRBD2 | 16 | TRBJ2-5 | TRBV9
CASSEHRVTEAFF | TGTGCCAGCAGTGAACACAGGGTAACTGAAGCTTTCTTT | . | . | 13 | TRBJ1-1 | TRBV2
CASSEVGGSSYNSPLHF | TGTGCCAGCAGTGAAGTTGGTGGGAGCTCCTATAATTCACCCCTCCACTTT | . | . | 17 | TRBJ1-6 | TRBV6-1
CASSPGASGGPGGQYF | TGTGCCAGCAGCCCGGGGGCTAGCGGGGGCCCCGGCGGGCAGTACTTC | . | TRBD2 | 16 | TRBJ2-7 | TRBV5-6
CASSFGNGGTEAFF | TGTGCCAGCAGTTTCGGGAATGGGGGCACTGAAGCTTTCTTT | . | . | 14 | TRBJ1-1 | TRBV27
CASSSYQPGQEETQYF | TGTGCCAGCAGTTCTTACCAACCGGGACAAGAAGAGACCCAGTACTTC | . | . | 16 | TRBJ2-5 | TRBV27
CASNGHDNYGYTF | TGTGCCAGCAACGGACACGATAACTATGGCTACACCTTC | . | . | 13 | TRBJ1-2 | TRBV9
CAIRGLREANTIYF | TGTGCCATCAGAGGACTCCGGGAGGCAAACACCATATATTTT | few | . | 14 | TRBJ1-3 | TRBV10-3
CASSRFDRAYGYTF | TGTGCCAGCAGTCGATTTGACAGAGCTTATGGCTACACCTTC | . | . | 14 | TRBJ1-2 | TRBV6-1
CASSLEGGPRTGELFF | TGTGCCAGCAGCTTAGAAGGGGGTCCGCGTACCGGGGAGCTGTTTTTT | . | . | 16 | TRBJ2-2 | TRBV9
CSVEGTGANYGYTF | TGCAGCGTTGAAGGGACAGGGGCTAACTATGGCTACACCTTC | . | TRBD1 | 14 | TRBJ1-2 | TRBV29-1
CASSEGDRAQYF | TGCGCCAGCAGTGAGGGGGACAGAGCGCAGTATTTT | . | TRBD1 | 12 | TRBJ2-3 | TRBV10-1
CASSAGLAAYNEQFF | TGCGCCAGCAGCGCGGGACTAGCGGCCTACAATGAGCAGTTCTTC | . | TRBD2 | 15 | TRBJ2-1 | TRBV5-1
CASSLSMTYSNQPQHF | TGTGCCAGCAGCTTATCGATGACGTATAGCAATCAGCCCCAGCATTTT | few | . | 16 | TRBJ1-5 | TRBV7-2
CASSRGPTVSHEQYF | TGTGCCAGCAGCCGTGGCCCGACGGTCTCCCACGAGCAGTACTTC | . | . | 15 | TRBJ2-7 | TRBV7-9
CSVEPTGFYNEQFF | TGCAGCGTTGAACCGACAGGGTTCTACAATGAGCAGTTCTTC | . | TRBD1 | 14 | TRBJ2-1 | TRBV29-1
CASSLPGANEKLFF | TGTGCCAGCAGCTTACCTGGTGCTAATGAAAAACTGTTTTTT | few | . | 14 | TRBJ1-4 | TRBV7-2
CASSRSGGPYNEQFF | TGCGCCAGCAGCCGAAGCGGGGGGCCGTACAATGAGCAGTTCTTC | . | TRBD2 | 15 | TRBJ2-1 | TRBV5-1
CASSLRGASSYNEQFF | TGCGCCAGCAGCCTGCGTGGGGCGAGCTCCTACAATGAGCAGTTCTTC | . | . | 16 | TRBJ2-1 | TRBV5-1
CASSLVGVGETQYF | TGTGCCAGCAGCTTGGTCGGGGTAGGGGAGACCCAGTACTTC | . | . | 14 | TRBJ2-5 | TRBV5-4
CASSPSEKLFF | TGTGCCAGCAGTCCTAGTGAAAAACTGTTTTTT | once | . | 11 | TRBJ1-4 | TRBV6-1
CASSEWTSGGSYNEQFF | TGCGCCAGCAGTGAGTGGACTAGCGGGGGGTCATACAATGAGCAGTTCTTC | . | TRBD2 | 17 | TRBJ2-1 | TRBV10-1
CASSEGTGREKLFF | TGTGCCAGCAGTGAAGGGACAGGGAGAGAAAAACTGTTTTTT | . | TRBD1 | 14 | TRBJ1-4 | TRBV6-4
CASSLDTTGELFF | TGTGCCAGCAGCTTGGACACCACCGGGGAGCTGTTTTTT | few | . | 13 | TRBJ2-2 | TRBV7-3
CASSRRGADTEAFF | TGTGCCAGCAGCCGCCGGGGGGCGGACACTGAAGCTTTCTTT | . | . | 14 | TRBJ1-1 | TRBV9
CASSFSGGTGELFF | TGTGCCAGCAGCTTTAGCGGGGGGACCGGGGAGCTGTTTTTT | . | TRBD2 | 14 | TRBJ2-2 | TRBV7-2
CASSSLAETLPEQFF | TGTGCCAGCAGTTCACTAGCGGAAACGCTACCTGAGCAGTTCTTC | once | TRBD2 | 15 | TRBJ2-1 | TRBV5-4
CASSYSGQGRSPLHF | TGTGCCAGCAGCTACTCGGGACAGGGGCGTTCACCCCTCCACTTT | few | TRBD1 | 15 | TRBJ1-6 | TRBV7-6
CASSVGGNSPLHF | TGTGCCAGCAGTGTGGGAGGCAATTCACCCCTCCACTTT | few | . | 13 | TRBJ1-6 | TRBV6-1
CASSFRLPDSGELFF | TGTGCCAGCAGCTTTCGACTCCCCGATTCCGGGGAGCTGTTTTTT | . | . | 15 | TRBJ2-2 | TRBV7-9
CASSTGETQYF | TGTGCCAGCAGCACCGGGGAGACCCAGTACTTC | . | . | 11 | TRBJ2-5 | TRBV6-5
CASSAYSIMNTEAFF | TGTGCCAGCAGCGCCTACAGTATCATGAACACTGAAGCTTTCTTT | . | . | 15 | TRBJ1-1 | TRBV9
CASSEVERGYADTQYF | TGTGCCAGCAGTGAAGTGGAGCGGGGGTATGCGGATACGCAGTATTTT | . | TRBD2 | 16 | TRBJ2-3 | TRBV6-1
CASSIMAYTEAFF | TGTGCCAGTAGTATTATGGCCTACACTGAAGCTTTCTTT | few | . | 13 | TRBJ1-1 | TRBV19
CASSLAGATGNEQFF | TGTGCCAGCAGCTTGGCCGGGGCCACGGGTAATGAGCAGTTCTTC | . | . | 15 | TRBJ2-1 | TRBV5-6
CATRGDTPTDSPLHF | TGTGCCACCCGTGGGGACACCCCGACGGATTCACCCCTCCACTTT | . | . | 15 | TRBJ1-6 | TRBV2
CASSPVRLPHRQETQYF | TGTGCCAGCAGCCCCGTTAGACTCCCCCATCGACAAGAGACCCAGTACTTC | . | . | 17 | TRBJ2-5 | TRBV7-8
CASSLRLAGGYEQYF | TGCGCCAGCAGCTTGCGGCTAGCGGGGGGATACGAGCAGTACTTC | . | TRBD2 | 15 | TRBJ2-7 | TRBV5-1
CASSVVPGTQYF | TGTGCCAGCAGCGTAGTCCCCGGTACGCAGTATTTT | . | . | 12 | TRBJ2-3 | TRBV9
CASSPGLAGGQETQYF | TGTGCCAGCAGCCCTGGATTAGCGGGGGGGCAAGAGACCCAGTACTTC | . | TRBD2 | 16 | TRBJ2-5 | TRBV4-2
CASTQEGTGYNEQFF | TGTGCCAGCACCCAGGAAGGGACAGGCTACAATGAGCAGTTCTTC | . | TRBD1 | 15 | TRBJ2-1 | TRBV6-4